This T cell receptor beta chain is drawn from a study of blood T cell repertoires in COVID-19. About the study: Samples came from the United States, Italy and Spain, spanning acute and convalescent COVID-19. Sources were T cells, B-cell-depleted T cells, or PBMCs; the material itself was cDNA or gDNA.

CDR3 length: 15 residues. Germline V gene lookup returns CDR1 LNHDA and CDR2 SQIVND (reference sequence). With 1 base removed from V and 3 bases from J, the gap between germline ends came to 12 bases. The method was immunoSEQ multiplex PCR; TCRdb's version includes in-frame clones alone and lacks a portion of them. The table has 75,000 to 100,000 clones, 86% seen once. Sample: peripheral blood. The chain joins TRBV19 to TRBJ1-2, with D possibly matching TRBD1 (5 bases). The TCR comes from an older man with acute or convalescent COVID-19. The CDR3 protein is CASSIVDSRDYGYTF. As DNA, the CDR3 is TGTGCCAGTAGTATAGTTGACAGCCGGGACTATGGCTACACCTTC.